The T cell receptor (beta chain) under discussion was sequenced for a study of neurological immune-mediated disorders. Notes on the study in general: No expanded-clone CDR3 amino acid sequence recurred across subjects, suggesting private TCR-beta repertoires.

J was trimmed by 0 bases and V by 4 bases; bases with no gene match: 1. The CDR3 runs 14 residues. Germline CDR1 is LNHDA and CDR2 is SQIVND (reference sequence). Time point in this sample: longitudinal time-point 3. 2 million unsorted PBMCs were stored in RNAlater at -80 °C before RNA extraction. The cDNA came from 5'RACE, which used 10-nucleotide random UMIs. Every sequencing run gave over 190 million TCR-beta sequences, taken from 15-18 subjects. TCRdb reprocessed the 5' RACE reads via MiXCR and lists one record per CDR3 protein. This repertoire shows some 55,000 distinct CDR3 sequences, approximately 9.2% found once; its top ten account for 1.5% to 2%. There are many counts of this clonotype. Its specificity is not known.

Material: PBMCs. The sequence came from a woman between 40 and 50 years old in good health. This chain connects TRBV19 to TRBJ2-7, with TRBD2 matching over 9 bases. CDR3 loop: CASSSGGVSYEQYF. The CDR3 DNA reads TGTGCCAGTAGTAGCGGGGGGGTCTCCTACGAGCAGTACTTC.